This is a list of T cell receptor beta chains from one sample in a study of cytomegalovirus exposure and HLA in healthy donors. The assay was immunoSEQ multiplex PCR, and TCRdb's table has in-frame clones only and misses some. The sample yields about 180,000 clones, around 80% seen once. Material for sequencing was PBMCs. The receptors shown here come from a boy aged 2 to 10 in good health and CMV-seronegative. Each CDR3 is given with its conserved first and last residue. The D gene is left open where the match is weak. A row's size may be missing; if present it is once, few, many or a size class.

d_gene: -
v_gene: TRBV5-1
j_gene: TRBJ2-4
abundance: -
CDR3nt: TGCGCCAGCAGCAACCACCAGGGCTTAGCCAAAAACATTCAGTACTTC
CDR3aa: CASSNHQGLAKNIQYF

d_gene: -
v_gene: TRBV2
j_gene: TRBJ1-5
abundance: once
CDR3nt: TGTGCCAGCAGCGCCGAGGCCCCATTTTCGCCCCAGCATTTT
CDR3aa: CASSAEAPFSPQHF

d_gene: -
v_gene: TRBV7-9
j_gene: TRBJ1-2
abundance: -
CDR3nt: TGTGCCAGCAGCAACAGTATTACTAACTATGGCTACACCTTC
CDR3aa: CASSNSITNYGYTF

d_gene: -
v_gene: TRBV9
j_gene: TRBJ2-3
abundance: -
CDR3nt: TGTGCCAGCAGCCCCCGGAGGGCGGATACGCAGTATTTT
CDR3aa: CASSPRRADTQYF

d_gene: -
v_gene: TRBV5-6
j_gene: TRBJ1-6
abundance: -
CDR3nt: TGTGCCAGCAGCCGAAGACCCCCAGGGCTTGTGCCAGTGTCCCTCCACTTT
CDR3aa: CASSRRPPGLVPVSLHF

d_gene: TRBD1
v_gene: TRBV5-6
j_gene: TRBJ2-1
abundance: -
CDR3nt: TGTGCCAGCAGCTACTTGACAGGGGTAGACAATGAGCAGTTCTTC
CDR3aa: CASSYLTGVDNEQFF

d_gene: TRBD2
v_gene: TRBV19
j_gene: TRBJ2-1
abundance: -
CDR3nt: TGTGCCAGTAGTCGGACTAGCGGGAGCTCCTACAATGAGCAGTTCTTC
CDR3aa: CASSRTSGSSYNEQFF

d_gene: TRBD1
v_gene: TRBV29-1
j_gene: TRBJ1-1
abundance: -
CDR3nt: TGCAGCGTTGAAGTTCTGGACAGGGCGAACACTGAAGCTTTCTTT
CDR3aa: CSVEVLDRANTEAFF

d_gene: -
v_gene: TRBV14
j_gene: TRBJ1-1
abundance: -
CDR3nt: TGTGCCAGCAGCTCAGTGAACACTGAAGCTTTCTTT
CDR3aa: CASSSVNTEAFF

d_gene: -
v_gene: TRBV20-1
j_gene: TRBJ1-2
abundance: -
CDR3nt: TGCAGTGCTAAGCTTCCCTATGGCTACACCTTC
CDR3aa: CSAKLPYGYTF

d_gene: TRBD1
v_gene: TRBV27
j_gene: TRBJ2-4
abundance: -
CDR3nt: TGTGCCAGCAGTACAGGGGGGAAAAACATTCAGTACTTC
CDR3aa: CASSTGGKNIQYF

d_gene: TRBD1
v_gene: TRBV5-1
j_gene: TRBJ2-1
abundance: -
CDR3nt: TGCGCCAGCAGCTTGGTGGACAGGGTACATGAGCAGTTCTTC
CDR3aa: CASSLVDRVHEQFF

d_gene: TRBD1
v_gene: TRBV18
j_gene: TRBJ2-3
abundance: -
CDR3nt: TGTGCCAGCTCGACAGGGCTAGCTCACACAGATACGCAGTATTTT
CDR3aa: CASSTGLAHTDTQYF

d_gene: -
v_gene: TRBV5-1
j_gene: TRBJ1-1
abundance: -
CDR3nt: TGCGCCAGCAGCCGGACCTGGAGGAGCACTGAAGCTTTCTTT
CDR3aa: CASSRTWRSTEAFF